The clone carrying this TCR beta chain showed up just a few times. The sample originates from a study of patients and donors after allogeneic stem cell transplantation. TCRdb itself ran the RT-PCR reads through MiXCR, one entry per CDR3 protein. The sample lists 25,000 to 30,000 distinct CDR3 sequences, about 8% occurring once. Looked up from germline, CDR1 is LNHDA and CDR2 is SQIVND (reference sequence). CDR3 length: 14 amino acids. V shed 2 bases and J shed 1 base, with 9 bases lying between them. The V and J genes are TRBV19 and TRBJ2-7; D gene uncertain. The TCR was taken from a human donor who was either an allogeneic HSCT recipient or a stem cell or donor lymphocyte infusion donor (not recorded which). It is not recorded whose cells these are; they may come from a transplant donor. The source material was blood, either unsorted or a sorted T cell fraction (not recorded which). For the CDR3, the DNA is TGTGCCAGTAGTATATCCTGGGCATCCTACGAGCAGTACTTC. It specifies CASSISWASYEQYF.